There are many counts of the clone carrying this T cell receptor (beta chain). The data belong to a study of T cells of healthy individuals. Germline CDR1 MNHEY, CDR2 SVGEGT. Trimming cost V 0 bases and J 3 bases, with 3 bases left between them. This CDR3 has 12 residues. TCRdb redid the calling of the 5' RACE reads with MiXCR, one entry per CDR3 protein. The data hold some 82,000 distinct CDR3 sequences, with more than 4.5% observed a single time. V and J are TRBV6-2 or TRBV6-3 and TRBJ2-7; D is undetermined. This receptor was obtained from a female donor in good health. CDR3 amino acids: CASSYSDYEQYF. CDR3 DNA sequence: TGTGCCAGCAGTTACTCGGACTACGAGCAGTACTTC.